The 20 T cell receptor beta chains given below trace back to one sample, sequenced in a study of shared clonotypes between healthy human individuals. Naivety among CD8 cells was defined by CD45RO negativity and positive CCR7 selection, thereby excluding terminally differentiated effector memory CD45RA+ cells. Measured with immunoSEQ multiplex PCR; TCRdb has only the in-frame clones, and not every one. The sample lists around 2.1 million clones; 85% to 95% were seen once. The sequencing sample was made of naive CD8+ T cells from PBMCs. The receptors originated from a man younger than 30 in good health. Some clones in this sample may be carry-over from other donors' samples.

The chain recombines TRBV5-1 with TRBJ2-3, with D possibly being TRBD1 (5 bases). V lost 0 bases, J lost 2 bases, and 13 bases lay in between. Germline V gene data show CDR1 as SGHRS and CDR2 as YFSETQ. This CDR3 comprises 16 residues. The CDR3 nucleotides read TGCGCCAGCAGCTTGGCGACAGAAACCCTCACAGATACGCAGTATTTT. Translating gives CASSLATETLTDTQYF.

The rearrangement joins TRBV6-5 to TRBJ1-1, with a tentative D call TRBD1 (6 bases). CDR3 length equals 16 residues. The V end lost 0 bases, the J end lost 4 bases, and 15 bases lay between the germline ends. Per germline, CDR1 MNHEY and CDR2 SVGAGI. CDR3 protein: CASSYSSVRGATEAFF. CDR3 bases: TGTGCCAGCAGTTACTCGAGTGTTCGGGGGGCCACTGAAGCTTTCTTT.

CDR3 residues: CSVVDSRKAYEQYF. The CDR3 nucleotides read TGCAGCGTCGTGGACAGCAGAAAGGCCTACGAGCAGTACTTC. V is TRBV29-1 and J is TRBJ2-7; D may be TRBD1 (6 bases). Germline V gives CDR1 SQVTM, CDR2 ANQGSEA. There are 14 residues in the CDR3. Trimming shortened V by 6 bases and J by 2 bases, and 17 bases separated the two germline ends.

The chain joins TRBV7-9 to TRBJ2-7; TRBD1 matches at 9 bases. The CDR3 runs 12 residues. Germline CDR1 SEHNR, CDR2 FQNEAQ (reference sequence). After removal of 1 base from V and 10 bases from J, the junction contained 2 bases not matched to a gene. CDR3 in DNA: TGTGCCAGCAGCTTAGGACAGGGGGACCAGTACTTC. Protein sequence: CASSLGQGDQYF.

The CDR3 nucleotides are TGTGCCAGCTCACAAACAGGGGAGGGCAATCAGCCCCAGCATTTT. This translates into CASSQTGEGNQPQHF. The rearrangement links TRBV18 to TRBJ1-5; 7 bases align to TRBD1. V lost 4 bases to trimming and J lost 2 bases; unmatched junction nucleotides: 5. The CDR3 consists of 15 residues. From germline, CDR1 is KGHSH and CDR2 LQKENI.

The chain combines TRBV11-2 with TRBJ2-7; 9 nucleotides line up with TRBD1. The germline gives CDR1 SGHAT, CDR2 FQNNGV. V dropped 5 bases and J dropped 2; count of bases not matched to a gene: 7. The CDR3 has 15 residues. The CDR3 is CASSPRGDRAYEQYF. The CDR3 DNA reads as TGTGCCAGCAGCCCGAGGGGGGACAGGGCCTACGAGCAGTACTTC.

The V call is TRBV6-1, the J call TRBJ1-2; D perhaps matches TRBD1 (6 bases). CDR1 MNHNS and CDR2 SASEGT come from the germline V gene. V shed 10 bases and J shed 1 base, with 16 bases lying between them. The CDR3 is 14 amino acids. The CDR3 DNA sequence: TGTGCCAAACCCGGACAGTTGTTTAACTATGGCTACACCTTC. This codes for CAKPGQLFNYGYTF.

The genes are TRBV27 and TRBJ2-7; D gene uncertain. Trimming removed 5 bases at V and 3 bases at J, with 17 bases between. This CDR3 has 15 residues. The V gene's germline CDR1 is MNHEY and CDR2 SMNVEV (reference sequence). The CDR3, as DNA: TGTGCCAGCAGTCCCCTGGAACAACCAATCTACGAGCAGTACTTC. Translation: CASSPLEQPIYEQYF.

This rearrangement joins TRBV7-6 to TRBJ1-5; D unclear. The CDR3 covers 13 residues. Between the trimmed V and J ends, which lost 4 bases and 6 bases, there was a span of 10 bases. From germline, CDR1 is SGHVS and CDR2 FNYEAQ. The CDR3 DNA sequence: TGTGCCAGCAGCTACGGGAGCTTTCAGCCCCAGCATTTT. Protein: CASSYGSFQPQHF.

The rearrangement uses TRBV19 and TRBJ2-6, with a tentative D call TRBD2 (6 bases). Germline values: CDR1 LNHDA, CDR2 SQIVND (reference sequence). The CDR3 has 18 residues. V was clipped by 0 bases and J by 4 bases, with 16 bases between them. The CDR3 DNA reads as TGTGCCAGTAGTATAGATCTGTGGGAGGTGTCCGGGGCCAACGTCCTGACTTTC. It is translated as CASSIDLWEVSGANVLTF.

The chain combines TRBV12-5 with TRBJ1-1; D uncertain. V dropped 2 bases and J dropped 0 bases, with 19 bases sitting between them. CDR3 size: 18 residues. CDR1 LGHNT and CDR2 FRNRAP come from the germline V gene. CDR3 DNA sequence: TGTGCTAGTGGTTTGTGGGCTACAACCCGCCAAATGAACACTGAAGCTTTCTTT. This sequence encodes CASGLWATTRQMNTEAFF.

This chain connects TRBV19 to TRBJ2-2; D is perhaps TRBD1 (5 bases). CDR1 is LNHDA, CDR2 SQIVND, per germline (reference sequence). The V end was cut by 1 base, the J end by 5 bases, with 23 bases between. The CDR3 has 19 residues. The DNA of the CDR3 is TGTGCCAGTAGTATAGCGCCAGGGAAGGCCGCGTATTGGACCGGGGAGCTGTTTTTT. As protein: CASSIAPGKAAYWTGELFF.

The rearrangement links TRBV19 to TRBJ2-5; possibly TRBD2 for D (6 bases). This CDR3 spans 17 amino acids. The V gene lost 3 bases and the J gene lost 5 bases, with 22 bases spanning the gap. Germline V gene lookup returns CDR1 LNHDA and CDR2 SQIVND (reference sequence). CDR3 loop: CASSIGWRREERETQYF. The CDR3 bases are TGTGCCAGTAGTATCGGTTGGAGGCGGGAAGAAAGGGAGACCCAGTACTTC.

V and J are TRBV7-7 and TRBJ2-5; 7 bases map to TRBD2. J was trimmed by 2 bases and V by 0 bases; bases with no gene match: 6. Germline V gene lookup returns CDR1 SSHAT and CDR2 FNYEAQ (reference sequence). The CDR3 is 16 residues long. The CDR3 sequence: CASSLAPLAEQETQYF. For the CDR3, the DNA is TGTGCCAGCAGCTTAGCGCCCCTAGCGGAACAAGAGACCCAGTACTTC.

This chain uses TRBV4-1 with TRBJ2-1, with TRBD2 matching 14 bases. The CDR3 contains 17 residues. Germline assignment: CDR1 MGHRA and CDR2 YSYEKL. V lost 6 bases, J lost 4 bases, and 8 bases stayed unmatched. The CDR3 loop is CASRGLAGVAGYNEQFF. CDR3 DNA sequence: TGCGCCAGCAGGGGACTAGCGGGAGTGGCAGGATACAATGAGCAGTTCTTC.

As for this clone: This sample also contains other DNA sequences that code for the same CDR3. This chain connects TRBV28 to TRBJ2-2; D unresolved. This CDR3 contains 13 residues. Trimming removed 6 bases at V and 2 bases at J, with 7 bases between. The germline V gene encodes CDR1 MDHEN and CDR2 SYDVKM. The CDR3 region has the DNA TGTGCCAGCAGCCTTCTTAACACCGGGGAGCTGTTTTTT. Residues: CASSLLNTGELFF.

In nucleotides, the CDR3 is TGTGCCAGCAGCGTGGGGGGACAGCTTAACGAGCAGTACTTC. Translating it yields CASSVGGQLNEQYF. V and J are TRBV9 and TRBJ2-7; possible D gene TRBD1, 7 bases. The CDR3 contains 14 residues. Germline V CDR1 and CDR2: SGDLS, YYNGEE. Trimming shortened V by 2 bases and J by 5 bases, and 14 bases separated the two germline ends.

The chain combines TRBV5-6 with TRBJ2-7; 7 positions agree with TRBD2. Looked up from germline, CDR1 is SGHDT and CDR2 is YYEEEE. The V gene end was trimmed by 4 bases and the J gene end by 0 bases; junction bases not matched to a gene: 19. This CDR3 contains 19 residues. In DNA, the CDR3 is TGTGCCAGCAGCGGAACCCCGACCAGGGAAGGCGGGAGCTCCTACGAGCAGTACTTC. Amino acid sequence: CASSGTPTREGGSSYEQYF.

The CDR3 is CASSRGNSNQPQHF. The CDR3 DNA reads as TGTGCCAGCAGCCGGGGGAATAGCAATCAGCCCCAGCATTTT. V gene TRBV7-9 combines with J gene TRBJ1-5, with D perhaps matching TRBD1 (5 bases). The CDR3 spans 14 residues. From germline, CDR1 is SEHNR and CDR2 FQNEAQ (reference sequence). Trimming took off 5 bases at V and 0 bases at J, with 8 bases between the two ends. Using reference TRBV7-9 and TRBJ1-5 for the parts outside the CDR3, the full variable domain is DTGVSQNPRHKITKRGQNVTFRCDPISEHNRLYWYRQTLGQGPEFLTYFQNEAQLEKSRLLSDRFSAERPKGSFSTLEIQRTEQGDSAMYLCASSRGNSNQPQHFGDGTRLSIL.

This clone was recorded only once. The chain couples TRBV25-1 to TRBJ2-5; 10 nucleotides match TRBD2. Trimming removed 0 bases from V and 5 bases from J; junction bases left unmatched: 9. The CDR3 extends over 17 amino acids. Per germline, CDR1 MGHDK and CDR2 SYGVNS. CDR3 loop: CASSEYPKLAGDETQYF. The CDR3, as DNA: TGTGCCAGCAGTGAATATCCTAAGCTAGCGGGAGATGAGACCCAGTACTTC.